The source of this TCR beta chain is a study of CD8 T cells in Susac syndrome. General study findings and limits: The authors acknowledged that their TCR sequencing and HLA analysis involved a relatively small number of individuals.

The authors sequenced TCR beta from blood CD8+ and CD4+ T cells. The multiple sclerosis control group consisted of treatment-naive patients whose relapsing-remitting disease, which was either stable or active, fulfilled revised McDonald criteria. An input of about 0.45 to 1 ug of RNA was subjected to reverse transcription using random hexamers. With immunoSEQ multiplex PCR, TCR beta CDR3 was amplified across 54 Vbeta and 13 Jbeta. From the immunoSEQ multiplex PCR reads, TCRdb called clonotypes with MiXCR, one entry per CDR3 protein. Of approximately 180,000 distinct CDR3 sequences listed, 90% to 96% are singletons. The CDR3 spans 12 residues. The V gene lost 3 bases and the J gene lost 6 bases, with 8 bases spanning the gap. Germline V CDR1 and CDR2: KGHSH, LQKENI. This clonotype was counted only a few times. The target antigen is unknown.

This TCR was recovered from a human donor with multiple sclerosis. The specimen sequenced was CD4+ T cells from PBMCs. V is TRBV18 and J is TRBJ1-1, with D perhaps TRBD1 (5 bases). CDR3 in amino acids: CASSPLGAEAFF. The CDR3 DNA reads as TGTGCCAGCTCACCTCTGGGGGCTGAAGCTTTCTTT.